The entry that follows covers one T cell receptor beta chain sequence. This specimen comes from a study of shared clonotypes between healthy human individuals. Per the original methods: Sequence data from immunoSEQ were junction-only and lacked quality scores; consequently, filtering differed. Using immunoSEQ multiplex PCR, the repertoire was profiled, and TCRdb retains in-frame clones only, with some absent. From that table come the V and J calls and clone size; the DNA was used to work out D and trimming. This sample has about 450,000 clones, with around 75% found just once. The CDR3 runs 16 residues. V lost 6 bases to trimming and J lost 2 bases, with 16 bases between them. Germline CDR1 reads MNHNY; CDR2 reads SVGAGI (reference sequence). Donors had no recently reported acute infections or vaccinations and were HIV-negative. Caucasian adults residing in Nashville, Tennessee made up all the donors.

The rearrangement links TRBV6-6 to TRBJ1-4; D may be TRBD1 (5 bases). The receptor was isolated from a woman aged 40 to 50 in good health. Some clones in this sample may be carry-over from other donors' samples. The sample consisted of PBMCs. As DNA, the CDR3 is TGTGCCAGCAGACTCCGGGAGGGGTCGACTAATGAAAAACTGTTTTTT. The encoded protein is CASRLREGSTNEKLFF.